The 18 T cell receptor beta chains listed next were all sequenced from one sample in a study of siplizumab effects on memory and regulatory T cells. The table came from immunoSEQ multiplex PCR; TCRdb's copy has only in-frame clones and leaves some out. The data show about 55,000 clones, about 97% seen once. The source material was naive CD4+ T cells sorted from blood. These receptors originate from a human donor in good health.

The J gene is TRBJ2-3, the V gene TRBV11-3; D is uncertain. Germline values: CDR1 SGHNT, CDR2 YENEEA. The CDR3 contains 13 residues. The V and J ends lost 0 bases and 4 bases respectively, with 5 bases between them. Here the CDR3 reads CASSLEKPDTQYF. CDR3 coding DNA: TGTGCCAGCAGCTTAGAGAAGCCAGATACGCAGTATTTT. Full variable domain (rest looked up from reference TRBV11-3 and TRBJ2-3): EAGVVQSPRYKIIEKKQPVAFWCNPISGHNTLYWYLQNLGQGPELLIRYENEEAVDDSQLPKDRFSAERLKGVDSTLKIQPAELGDSAVYLCASSLEKPDTQYFGPGTRLTVL.

The rearrangement links TRBV10-3 to TRBJ2-1, with 11 positions matching TRBD1. Germline loops: CDR1 ENHRY, CDR2 SYGVKD. J lost 7 bases, V lost 5 bases, and 4 bases had no gene match. The CDR3 sequence is 14 residues long. CDR3 residues: CAISLDRGRNEQFF. For the CDR3, the DNA is TGTGCCATCAGTTTGGACAGGGGGCGGAATGAGCAGTTCTTC.

The CDR3 DNA reads TGCGCCAGCAGCCTGGGAGTCAACTACGAGCAGTACTTC. This gives the protein CASSLGVNYEQYF. This chain uses TRBV5-1 with TRBJ2-7; TRBD2 is a possible D gene (5 bases). V lost 4 bases to trimming and J lost 3 bases, with 11 bases between them. This CDR3 has 13 residues. Per germline, CDR1 SGHRS and CDR2 YFSETQ.

This clone has a single count. V and J are TRBV19 and TRBJ2-1; 11 bases align to TRBD2. The CDR3 covers 13 residues. V shed 11 bases, J shed 3 bases, and the junction held 3 bases outside the gene matches. From germline, CDR1 is LNHDA and CDR2 SQIVND (reference sequence). The DNA of the CDR3 is TGTGCCGCCACTAGCGGGAGCTACAATGAGCAGTTCTTC. It encodes CAATSGSYNEQFF.

The chain employs TRBV18 and TRBJ1-5; 7 nucleotides match TRBD1. CDR1 and CDR2 from the germline V gene are KGHSH and LQKENI. Trimming cost V 1 base and J 4 bases; bases outside gene matches: 4. The CDR3 is 15 residues long. The CDR3 DNA reads as TGTGCCAGCTCACCACGGGCAGGGGGTAATCAGCCCCAGCATTTT. Amino acid sequence: CASSPRAGGNQPQHF.

The sample holds one count of this clone. The chain carries TRBV5-1 and TRBJ1-1; D unclear. Germline assignment: CDR1 SGHRS and CDR2 YFSETQ. The CDR3 has 14 amino acids. Trimming took 0 bases from V and 0 from J, leaving 6 bases between them. The CDR3 DNA follows: TGCGCCAGCAGCTTGGGAGCCGTGAACACTGAAGCTTTCTTT. Protein: CASSLGAVNTEAFF.

The chain is built from TRBV30 and TRBJ2-7, with D tentatively TRBD2 (5 bases). The germline V gene has CDR1 GTSNPN and CDR2 SVGIG (reference sequence). CDR3 length: 11 amino acids. V shed 7 bases and J shed 3 bases, with 10 bases lying between them. The CDR3 here is CASGLFYEQYF. CDR3 nucleotide sequence: TGTGCCTCCGGACTGTTCTACGAGCAGTACTTC. Full variable domain (rest looked up from reference TRBV30 and TRBJ2-7): SQTIHQWPATLVQPVGSPLSLECTVEGTSNPNLYWYRQAAGRGLQLLFYSVGIGQISSEVPQNLSASRPQDRQFILSSKKLLLSDSGFYLCASGLFYEQYFGPGTRLTVT.

The CDR3 reads CASTPRDRGTDTQYF. DNA of the CDR3: TGTGCCAGTACCCCCCGGGACAGGGGTACAGATACGCAGTATTTT. This sequence joins TRBV19 and TRBJ2-3; 10 bases match TRBD1. V gave up 7 bases and J gave up 3 bases; unmatched junction bases: 7. Germline CDR1 reads LNHDA; CDR2 reads SQIVND (reference sequence). The CDR3 contains 15 residues.

This clone was observed a handful of times. The chain employs TRBV29-1 and TRBJ2-7; 9 bases are a match to TRBD1. Germline trimming cut 6 bases from V and 5 bases from J; bases unmatched to any gene: 20. The germline gives CDR1 SQVTM, CDR2 ANQGSEA. There are 17 residues in the CDR3. The CDR3 sequence is CSVKHTGGVEGTNEQYF. The CDR3 DNA is TGCAGCGTGAAACATACAGGGGGCGTTGAAGGGACTAACGAGCAGTACTTC.

The chain links TRBV13 to TRBJ2-7; perhaps TRBD2 as D (7 bases). Germline V gives CDR1 PRHDT, CDR2 FYEKMQ (reference sequence). Trimming took off 5 bases at V and 2 bases at J, with 13 bases between the two ends. This CDR3 is 14 amino acids long. CDR3 bases: TGTGCCAGCAGCGGGCGGGGGACAACCTACGAGCAGTACTTC. This translates into CASSGRGTTYEQYF.

This chain links TRBV14 with TRBJ2-1, with TRBD2 matching 9 bases. Germline-derived CDR1 and CDR2 are SGHDN and FVKESK. The J segment lost 9 bases and the V segment lost 4 bases, leaving 13 bases of the junction unmatched. This CDR3 is built from 16 residues. The CDR3: CASSPTAGGFLGEQFF. The CDR3 DNA reads TGTGCCAGCAGCCCAACAGCGGGAGGTTTCCTCGGTGAGCAGTTCTTC.

The chain uses TRBV25-1 and TRBJ2-5; 7 bases align to TRBD1. Germline V gene data show CDR1 as MGHDK and CDR2 as SYGVNS. CDR3 length: 15 residues. After removal of 6 bases from V and 5 bases from J, the junction contained 12 bases not matched to a gene. CDR3 sequence (DNA): TGTGCCAGCAGCGTCGGGACAGACGCGGCCGAGACCCAGTACTTC. It codes for CASSVGTDAAETQYF.

This clone was detected once. The chain employs TRBV28 and TRBJ2-7; the match to TRBD1 covers 9 bases. This CDR3 region has 15 residues. Germline V gene lookup returns CDR1 MDHEN and CDR2 SYDVKM. J was trimmed by 4 bases and V by 6 bases; bases with no gene match: 10. CDR3 sequence (DNA): TGTGCCAGCAGCCCTCCGGGACAGGGATATTACGAGCAGTACTTC. Translating it yields CASSPPGQGYYEQYF.

This clone has just one count. This rearrangement joins TRBV7-3 to TRBJ2-1; the D gene could be TRBD1 or TRBD2 (7 bases each). The CDR3 has 16 amino acids. The V and J ends lost 6 bases and 0 bases respectively, with 15 bases between them. Germline V lookup: CDR1 SGHTA, CDR2 FQGTGA. CDR3 sequence (DNA): TGTGCCAGCAGTCCCCAGGGGGGGGTCTCCTACAATGAGCAGTTCTTC. Translated: CASSPQGGVSYNEQFF.

This sequence joins TRBV19 and TRBJ2-7, with D perhaps matching TRBD1 or TRBD2 (5 bases each). Trimming shortened V by 7 bases and J by 0 bases, and 22 bases separated the two germline ends. Germline V CDR1 and CDR2: LNHDA, SQIVND (reference sequence). The CDR3 length is 17 residues. The CDR3 DNA reads as TGTGCCAGTACCTGGGACGGGGCACCAGTAAGCTCCTACGAGCAGTACTTC. It codes for CASTWDGAPVSSYEQYF.

The chain employs TRBV9 and TRBJ1-1; possible D gene TRBD1, 5 bases. Germline lookup yields CDR1 SGDLS and CDR2 YYNGEE. Between the trimmed V and J ends, which lost 4 bases and 0 bases, there was a span of 10 bases. The CDR3 consists of 14 residues. In DNA, the CDR3 is TGTGCCAGCAGCCGTCAGGGACTGAACACTGAAGCTTTCTTT. The encoded protein is CASSRQGLNTEAFF. Based on the CDR3 plus reference TRBV9 and TRBJ1-1, the full variable domain is DSGVTQTPKHLITATGQRVTLRCSPRSGDLSVYWYQQSLDQGLQFLIQYYNGEERAKGNILERFSAQQFPDLHSELNLSSLELGDSALYFCASSRQGLNTEAFFGQGTRLTVV.

The chain is built from TRBV5-1 and TRBJ2-5, with a possible D match to TRBD2 (6 bases). V was pared by 0 bases and J by 5 bases, with 11 bases between. The CDR3 loop spans 14 amino acids. Germline V gene lookup returns CDR1 SGHRS and CDR2 YFSETQ. CDR3 amino acids: CASSLAAGFETQYF. CDR3 nucleotide sequence: TGCGCCAGCAGCTTGGCCGCGGGGTTCGAGACCCAGTACTTC.

This clone was observed a single time. This sequence joins TRBV4-1 and TRBJ1-4; perhaps TRBD1 as D (5 bases). Trimming cost V 2 bases and J 7 bases, with 11 bases left between them. CDR1 and CDR2 (germline): MGHRA, YSYEKL. This CDR3 comprises 14 residues. The CDR3 nucleotides are TGCGCCAGCAGCCAAAGGCAGGGAGGTGAAAAACTGTTTTTT. Amino acids: CASSQRQGGEKLFF.